This T cell receptor beta chain was profiled in a study of T cell repertoires in aging, cancer and after chemotherapy. This CDR3 has 20 amino acids. Germline V lookup: CDR1 SGHNT, CDR2 YYREEE (reference sequence). TRB rearrangements spanning V, D and J were amplified using mixed TRB-A/B primers. TCRdb re-analysed the multiplex PCR reads in MiXCR, keeping a single row per CDR3 protein. This sample has roughly 6,000 distinct CDR3 sequences, with around 35% found just once. Peripheral blood genomic DNA, not sorted cells or RNA, was the template. General study findings and limits: No conclusions about immunological memory after chemotherapy can be drawn from the repertoire data. Rebound thymic output was suggested by rising median generation probability during chemotherapy in each cancer cohort.

In regard to this clonotype: Its cognate antigen is unknown. A read error may produce the germline difference seen at one junction end.

This sequence was found in a human donor with a blood cancer. Sequenced sample: blood. V is TRBV5-4 and J is TRBJ2-7; D is perhaps TRBD1 (5 bases). The CDR3 here is CASSLGYYRDWGQSSYEQYF. The CDR3 DNA sequence: TGCGCCAGCAGCTTGGGGTATTACAGAGACTGGGGCCAAAGCTCCTACGAGCAGTACTTC.